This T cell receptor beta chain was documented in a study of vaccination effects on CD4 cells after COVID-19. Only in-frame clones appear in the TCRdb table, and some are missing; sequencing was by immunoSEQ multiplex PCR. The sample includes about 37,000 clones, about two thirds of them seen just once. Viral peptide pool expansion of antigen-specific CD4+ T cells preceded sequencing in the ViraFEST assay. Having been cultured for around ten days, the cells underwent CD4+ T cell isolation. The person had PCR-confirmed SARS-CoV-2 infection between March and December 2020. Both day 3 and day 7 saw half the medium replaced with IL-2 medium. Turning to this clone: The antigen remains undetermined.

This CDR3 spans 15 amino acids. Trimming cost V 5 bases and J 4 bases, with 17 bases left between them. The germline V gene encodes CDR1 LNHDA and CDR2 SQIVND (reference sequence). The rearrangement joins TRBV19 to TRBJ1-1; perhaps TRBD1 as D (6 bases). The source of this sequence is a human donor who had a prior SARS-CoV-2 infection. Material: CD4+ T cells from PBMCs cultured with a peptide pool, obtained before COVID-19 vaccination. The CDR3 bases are TGTGCCAGTAGTCCTCAACGGGGGCGCGCCACTGAAGCTTTCTTT. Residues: CASSPQRGRATEAFF.